Shown below are 16 T cell receptor beta chains from a single sample sequenced in a study of blood T cell repertoires in COVID-19. Some clones are missing from TCRdb's copy, which holds only in-frame ones; the method was immunoSEQ multiplex PCR. The sample contains approximately 25,000 clones, 90% of which appear only once. Source material: peripheral blood. The receptors were gathered from a woman aged 55-70 years with active COVID-19.

The chain combines TRBV19 with TRBJ2-2; TRBD2 matches 10 bases. The germline gives CDR1 LNHDA, CDR2 SQIVND (reference sequence). V trimming: 4 bases; J trimming: 3 bases; junction bases outside the gene matches: 8. CDR3 length: 17 amino acids. The CDR3 nucleotides are TGTGCCAGTAGTAAGGACCCACTAGCGGGATACACCGGGGAGCTGTTTTTT. This translates into CASSKDPLAGYTGELFF.

This rearrangement joins TRBV7-3 to TRBJ2-2; perhaps TRBD1 as D (6 bases). CDR3 length: 16 amino acids. V shed 5 bases and J shed 0 bases, with 13 bases lying between them. Looked up from germline, CDR1 is SGHTA and CDR2 is FQGTGA. CDR3 DNA sequence: TGTGCCAGCAGCCCCTCCAACAGGGCGAACACCGGGGAGCTGTTTTTT. Its translation: CASSPSNRANTGELFF.

In this sample, this clone turned up once. The gene calls are TRBV5-1 and TRBJ2-1; D may be TRBD2 (6 bases). CDR1 is SGHRS and CDR2 is YFSETQ in the germline V gene. V dropped 2 bases and J dropped 0 bases, with 9 bases sitting between them. The CDR3 spans 15 residues. This chain's CDR3 is CASSLGGSSYNEQFF. The CDR3 DNA is TGCGCCAGCAGCTTAGGAGGGAGCTCCTACAATGAGCAGTTCTTC.

This clone was seen a handful of times. The V and J genes are TRBV5-1 and TRBJ2-7; TRBD1 matches at 10 bases. Germline CDR1 and CDR2: SGHRS and YFSETQ. The CDR3 covers 15 residues. With V trimmed by 4 bases and J by 2 bases, 6 bases remained unmatched. The CDR3 is CASSPRDRGTYEQYF. The CDR3 DNA reads TGCGCCAGCAGCCCCCGGGACAGGGGAACCTACGAGCAGTACTTC.

V and J are TRBV6-2 or TRBV6-3 and TRBJ2-2; TRBD1 aligns across 7 bases. Per germline, CDR1 MNHEY and CDR2 SVGEGT. The CDR3 runs to 18 residues. V lost 0 bases to trimming and J lost 1 base; unmatched junction nucleotides: 8. The CDR3 reads CASSYSTRQGVNTGELFF. CDR3 sequence (DNA): TGTGCCAGCAGTTACTCGACCCGGCAGGGGGTGAACACCGGGGAGCTGTTTTTT.

CDR3 coding DNA: TGCAGCGTTGTTTCTGGCGGGAATGAGCAGTTCTTC. This codes for CSVVSGGNEQFF. The chain links TRBV29-1 to TRBJ2-1; a weak D match, TRBD2 (5 bases). V was pared by 4 bases and J by 7 bases, with 11 bases between. Germline values: CDR1 SQVTM, CDR2 ANQGSEA. The CDR3 contains 12 residues.

This chain links TRBV5-1 with TRBJ1-2; TRBD1 agrees at 7 bases. Trimming took 3 bases from V and 8 from J; bases not matched to a gene: 10. The CDR3 is made up of 14 amino acids. CDR1 and CDR2 from the germline V gene are SGHRS and YFSETQ. CDR3 region: CASSSGQGVVGYTF. Written as DNA, the CDR3 is TGCGCCAGCAGCTCCGGCCAGGGGGTGGTGGGCTACACCTTC.

In this sample, this clone turned up once. V is TRBV7-9 and J is TRBJ2-1; TRBD1 matches 8 bases. This CDR3 region has 14 residues. In germline, CDR1 is SEHNR, CDR2 FQNEAQ (reference sequence). The trim removed 5 bases at V and 7 bases at J, leaving 7 bases unmatched. For the CDR3, the DNA is TGTGCCAGCAGCCCTACAGGGGGGAGAAATGAGCAGTTCTTC. Its translation: CASSPTGGRNEQFF.

The gene calls are TRBV24-1 and TRBJ2-3, with D possibly being TRBD1 (6 bases). V lost 5 bases and J lost 1, with 18 bases in between. This CDR3 contains 17 residues. In germline, CDR1 is KGHDR, CDR2 SFDVKD. CDR3: CATSAAYRVRGTDTQYF. The CDR3 coding sequence is TGTGCCACCAGTGCCGCCTACAGGGTTCGGGGCACAGATACGCAGTATTTT.

V and J are TRBV4-2 and TRBJ1-3; 7 bases map to TRBD1. The CDR3 sequence is 16 residues long. Germline loops: CDR1 LGHNA, CDR2 YNFKEQ. The V segment lost 1 base and the J segment 2 bases; nucleotides outside the gene matches: 5. CDR3 loop: CASSQVGGGTGNTIYF. Written as DNA, the CDR3 is TGTGCCAGCAGCCAAGTTGGAGGGGGCACTGGAAACACCATATATTTT.

This clone was recorded only once. The chain couples TRBV11-2 to TRBJ2-1, with 9 nucleotides matching TRBD2. Germline trimming cut 1 base from V and 1 base from J; bases unmatched to any gene: 5. The V gene's germline CDR1 is SGHAT and CDR2 FQNNGV. The CDR3 spans 17 residues. DNA for the CDR3: TGTGCCAGCAGCTTAGTTTTGCGGGAGGGGTCCTACAATGAGCAGTTCTTC. As protein: CASSLVLREGSYNEQFF.

This sequence joins TRBV25-1 and TRBJ2-2; D possibly corresponds to TRBD1 (5 bases). The CDR3 is 13 residues long. The V gene's germline CDR1 is MGHDK and CDR2 SYGVNS. V was cut by 6 bases and J by 4 bases, with 9 bases left in between. The CDR3 sequence is CASSRQTTGELFF. For the CDR3, the DNA is TGTGCCAGCAGCAGACAGACCACCGGGGAGCTGTTTTTT.

The V gene is TRBV5-8, the J gene TRBJ2-2, with 10 bases matching TRBD2. Per the germline V gene, CDR1 is SGHTS and CDR2 is YDEGEE. The ends lost 4 bases at V and 2 bases at J; junction bases unmatched: 8. CDR3 length: 17 residues. CDR3: CASSHTGLAVNTGELFF. The CDR3 coding sequence is TGTGCCAGCAGCCACACCGGACTAGCGGTCAACACCGGGGAGCTGTTTTTT.

This clone was observed a few times. The chain recombines TRBV28 with TRBJ2-7; 9 nucleotides align to TRBD1. The length of the CDR3 is 13 residues. J was trimmed by 5 bases and V by 8 bases; bases with no gene match: 7. Germline V gives CDR1 MDHEN, CDR2 SYDVKM. The CDR3 DNA reads as TGTGCCAGCGCCGGACAGGGGTATGACGAGCAGTACTTC. It codes for CASAGQGYDEQYF.

The chain links TRBV5-1 to TRBJ1-1; D possibly corresponds to TRBD1 (6 bases). Germline V gene data show CDR1 as SGHRS and CDR2 as YFSETQ. V lost 1 base and J 5 bases, leaving 15 bases between the germline ends. This CDR3 contains 15 residues. CDR3 bases: TGCGCCAGCAGCTTGAATCGGTGGGGGCAAACTGAAGCTTTCTTT. It translates to CASSLNRWGQTEAFF. The variable domain in full, completed from reference TRBV5-1 and TRBJ1-1, reads KAGVTQTPRYLIKTRGQQVTLSCSPISGHRSVSWYQQTPGQGLQFLFEYFSETQRNKGNFPGRFSGRQFSNSRSEMNVSTLELGDSALYLCASSLNRWGQTEAFFGQGTRLTVV.

Only a few counts were recorded for this clone. The chain links TRBV4-1 to TRBJ1-1, with D perhaps matching TRBD1 (5 bases). CDR1 and CDR2 from the germline V gene are MGHRA and YSYEKL. V was shortened by 7 bases and J by 0 bases, with 21 bases between the two germline ends. This CDR3 comprises 17 residues. The CDR3 region has the DNA TGCGCCAGCACCGCCGGGGGGGGGAGTCTTATGAACACTGAAGCTTTCTTT. This gives the protein CASTAGGGSLMNTEAFF.